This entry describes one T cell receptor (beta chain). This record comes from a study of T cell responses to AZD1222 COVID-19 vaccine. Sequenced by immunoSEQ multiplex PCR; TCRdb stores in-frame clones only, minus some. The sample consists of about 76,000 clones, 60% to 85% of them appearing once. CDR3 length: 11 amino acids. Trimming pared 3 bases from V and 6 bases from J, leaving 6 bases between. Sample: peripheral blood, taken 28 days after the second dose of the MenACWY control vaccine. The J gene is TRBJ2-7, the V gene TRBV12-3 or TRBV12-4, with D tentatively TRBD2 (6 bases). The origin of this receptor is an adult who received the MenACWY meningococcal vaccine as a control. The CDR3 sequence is CASSLGGEQYF. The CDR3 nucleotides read TGTGCCAGCAGTTTGGGGGGCGAGCAGTACTTC.